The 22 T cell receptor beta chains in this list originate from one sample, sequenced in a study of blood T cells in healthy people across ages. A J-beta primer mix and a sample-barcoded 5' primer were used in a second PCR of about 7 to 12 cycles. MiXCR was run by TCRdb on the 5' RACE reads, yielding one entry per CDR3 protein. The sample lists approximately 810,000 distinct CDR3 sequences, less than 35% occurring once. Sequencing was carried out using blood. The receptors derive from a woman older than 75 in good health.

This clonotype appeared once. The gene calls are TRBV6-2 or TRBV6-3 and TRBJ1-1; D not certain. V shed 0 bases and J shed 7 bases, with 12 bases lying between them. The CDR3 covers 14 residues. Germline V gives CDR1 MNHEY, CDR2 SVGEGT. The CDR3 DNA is TGTGCCAGCAGTTACTCCTCGGGAGTTATTGAAGCTTTCTTT. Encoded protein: CASSYSSGVIEAFF.

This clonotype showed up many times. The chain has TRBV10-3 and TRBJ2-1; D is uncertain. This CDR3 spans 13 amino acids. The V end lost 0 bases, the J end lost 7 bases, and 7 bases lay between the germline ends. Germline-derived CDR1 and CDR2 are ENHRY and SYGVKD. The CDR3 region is CAISESNLNEQFF. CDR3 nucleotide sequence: TGTGCCATCAGTGAGTCGAACTTAAATGAGCAGTTCTTC.

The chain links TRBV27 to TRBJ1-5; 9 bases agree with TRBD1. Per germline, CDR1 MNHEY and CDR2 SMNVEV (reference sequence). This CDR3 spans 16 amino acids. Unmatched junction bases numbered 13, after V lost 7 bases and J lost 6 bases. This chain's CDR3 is CASKPLGQGNGQPQHF. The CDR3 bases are TGTGCCAGCAAACCCCTGGGACAGGGCAATGGTCAGCCCCAGCATTTT.

The CDR3 spells CASSLHGRSQETQYF. DNA for the CDR3: TGTGCCAGCAGTTTGCATGGACGGTCCCAAGAGACCCAGTACTTC. The chain carries TRBV12-3 or TRBV12-4 and TRBJ2-5; D is undetermined. The CDR3 spans 15 residues. V was pared by 3 bases and J by 1 base, with 12 bases between.

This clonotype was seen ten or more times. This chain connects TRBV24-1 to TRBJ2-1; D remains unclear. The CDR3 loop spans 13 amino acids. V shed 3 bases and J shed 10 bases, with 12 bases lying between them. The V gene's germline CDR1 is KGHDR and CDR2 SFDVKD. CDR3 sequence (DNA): TGTGCCACCAGTGATCCCGGAGAGGTGGAGCAGTTCTTC. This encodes CATSDPGEVEQFF.

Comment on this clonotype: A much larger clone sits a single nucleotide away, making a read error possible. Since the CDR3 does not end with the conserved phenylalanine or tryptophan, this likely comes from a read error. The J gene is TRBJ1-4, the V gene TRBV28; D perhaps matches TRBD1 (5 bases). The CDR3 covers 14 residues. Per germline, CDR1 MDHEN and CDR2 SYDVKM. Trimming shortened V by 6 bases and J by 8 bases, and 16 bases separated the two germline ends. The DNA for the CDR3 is TGTGCCAGCAGCCTTACAGGACCCGGAGAAAAACTGTTTTTG. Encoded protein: CASSLTGPGEKLFL.

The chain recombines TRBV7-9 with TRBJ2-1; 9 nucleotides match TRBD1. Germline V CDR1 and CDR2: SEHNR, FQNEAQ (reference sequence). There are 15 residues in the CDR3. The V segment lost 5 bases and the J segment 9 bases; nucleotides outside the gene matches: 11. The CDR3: CASSIPGQGSGEQFF. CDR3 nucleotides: TGTGCCAGCAGCATTCCGGGACAGGGATCAGGTGAGCAGTTCTTC.

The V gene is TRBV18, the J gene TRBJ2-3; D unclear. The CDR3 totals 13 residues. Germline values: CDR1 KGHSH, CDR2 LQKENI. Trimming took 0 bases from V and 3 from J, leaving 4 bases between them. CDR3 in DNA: TGTGCCAGCTCACCACCGGCAACAGATACGCAGTATTTT. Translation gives CASSPPATDTQYF.

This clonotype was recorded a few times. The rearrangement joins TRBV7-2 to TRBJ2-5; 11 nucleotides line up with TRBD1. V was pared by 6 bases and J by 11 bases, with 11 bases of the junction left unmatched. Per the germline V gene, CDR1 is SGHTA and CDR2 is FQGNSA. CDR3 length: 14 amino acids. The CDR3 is CASRPGTGGGEQYF. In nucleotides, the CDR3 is TGTGCCAGCAGGCCCGGGACAGGGGGGGGGGAGCAGTACTTC. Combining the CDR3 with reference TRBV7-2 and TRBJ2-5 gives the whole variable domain GAGVSQSPSNKVTEKGKDVELRCDPISGHTALYWYRQSLGQGLEFLIYFQGNSAPDKSGLPSDRFSAERTGGSVSTLTIQRTQQEDSAVYLCASRPGTGGGEQYFGPGTRLLVL.

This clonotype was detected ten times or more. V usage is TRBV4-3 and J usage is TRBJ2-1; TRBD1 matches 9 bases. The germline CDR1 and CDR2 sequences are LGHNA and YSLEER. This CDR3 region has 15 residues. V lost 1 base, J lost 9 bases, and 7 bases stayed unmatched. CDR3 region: CASSQGPGQGSEQFF. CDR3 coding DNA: TGCGCCAGCAGCCAAGGCCCCGGACAGGGGAGTGAGCAGTTCTTC.

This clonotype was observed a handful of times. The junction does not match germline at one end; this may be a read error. CDR3 loop: CASSLGAWEDEKLFF. The CDR3 region has the DNA TGTGCTAGCAGCTTAGGAGCTTGGGAGGATGAAAAACTGTTTTTT. V is TRBV11-2 and J is TRBJ1-4, with no clear D. The length of the CDR3 is 15 residues. The V gene's germline CDR1 is SGHAT and CDR2 FQNNGV.

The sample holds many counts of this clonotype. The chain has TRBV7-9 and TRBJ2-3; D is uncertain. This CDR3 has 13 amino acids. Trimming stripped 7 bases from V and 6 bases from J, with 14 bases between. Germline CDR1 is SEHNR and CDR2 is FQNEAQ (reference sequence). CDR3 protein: CASTWGSPDTQYF. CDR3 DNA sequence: TGTGCCAGCACCTGGGGAAGTCCTGATACGCAGTATTTT.

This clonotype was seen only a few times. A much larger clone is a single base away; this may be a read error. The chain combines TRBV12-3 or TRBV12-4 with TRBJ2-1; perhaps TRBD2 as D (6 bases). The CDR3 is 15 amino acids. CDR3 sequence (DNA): TGTGCCAGCAGTCACGGCGGAGGGGCTTTTGGTGAGCGGTTCTTC. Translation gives CASSHGGGAFGERFF.

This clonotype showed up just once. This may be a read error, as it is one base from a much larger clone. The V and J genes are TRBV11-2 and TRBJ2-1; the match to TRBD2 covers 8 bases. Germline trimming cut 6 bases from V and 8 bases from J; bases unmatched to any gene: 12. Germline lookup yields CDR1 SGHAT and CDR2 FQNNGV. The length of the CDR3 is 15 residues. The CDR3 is CASSFQRGSRDEQFF. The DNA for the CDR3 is TGTGCCAGCAGTTTCCAGCGGGGGTCCCGGGATGAGCAGTTCTTC.

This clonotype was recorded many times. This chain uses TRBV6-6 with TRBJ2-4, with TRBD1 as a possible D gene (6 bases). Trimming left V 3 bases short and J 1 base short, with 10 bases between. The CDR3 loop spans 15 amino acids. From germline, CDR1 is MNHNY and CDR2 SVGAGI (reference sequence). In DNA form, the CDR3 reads TGTGCCAGCAGTTATACCGACAGGGCCAAAAACATTCAGTACTTC. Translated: CASSYTDRAKNIQYF.

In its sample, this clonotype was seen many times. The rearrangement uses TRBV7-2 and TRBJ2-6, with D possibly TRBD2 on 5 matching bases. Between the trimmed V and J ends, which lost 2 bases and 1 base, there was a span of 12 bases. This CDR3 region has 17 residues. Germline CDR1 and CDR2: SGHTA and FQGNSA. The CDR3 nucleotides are TGTGCCAGCAGCTTAAGTTCCGGGGTTTCTGGGGCCAACGTCCTGACTTTC. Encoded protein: CASSLSSGVSGANVLTF.

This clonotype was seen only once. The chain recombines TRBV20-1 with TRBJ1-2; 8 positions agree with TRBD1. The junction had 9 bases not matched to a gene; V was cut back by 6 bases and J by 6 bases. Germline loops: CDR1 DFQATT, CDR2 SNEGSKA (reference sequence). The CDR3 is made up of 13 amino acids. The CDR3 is CSASLRGQNGYTF. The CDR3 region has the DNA TGCAGTGCCAGCCTCAGGGGGCAGAATGGCTACACCTTC.

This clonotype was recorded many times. The CDR3 sequence is CASSLGDLSSNEQFF. The CDR3 DNA follows: TGCGCCAGCAGCTTGGGGGACCTTTCTAGCAATGAGCAGTTCTTC. The chain recombines TRBV5-1 with TRBJ2-1; D may be TRBD1 or TRBD2 (5 bases each). The CDR3 loop spans 15 amino acids. The germline V and J ends were trimmed by 0 bases and 6 bases, with 13 bases remaining between them. From germline, CDR1 is SGHRS and CDR2 YFSETQ.

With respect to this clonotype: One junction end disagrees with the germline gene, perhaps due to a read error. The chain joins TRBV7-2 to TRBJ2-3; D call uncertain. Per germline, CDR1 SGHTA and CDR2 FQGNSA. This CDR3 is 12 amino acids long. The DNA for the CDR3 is TGTGCCAACAGCCAGAGGACAGATACGCAGTATTTT. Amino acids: CANSQRTDTQYF.

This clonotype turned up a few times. CDR3 in DNA: TGTGCCAGCAGCTCTGGGGCTACCTCCTACAATGAGCAGTTCTTC. Residues: CASSSGATSYNEQFF. The genes are TRBV7-2 and TRBJ2-1; tentatively, D is TRBD1 (5 bases). Germline assignment: CDR1 SGHTA and CDR2 FQGNSA. The CDR3 has 15 residues. The V end lost 4 bases, the J end lost 0 bases, and 10 bases lay between the germline ends.

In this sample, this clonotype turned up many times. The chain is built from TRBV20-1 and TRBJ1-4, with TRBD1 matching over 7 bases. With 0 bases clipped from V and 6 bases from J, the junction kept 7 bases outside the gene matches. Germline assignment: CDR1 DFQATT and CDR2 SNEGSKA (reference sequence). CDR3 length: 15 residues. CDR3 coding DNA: TGCAGTGCTAGAGATGGGCAGGGGGGCTATGAAAAACTGTTTTTT. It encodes CSARDGQGGYEKLFF.

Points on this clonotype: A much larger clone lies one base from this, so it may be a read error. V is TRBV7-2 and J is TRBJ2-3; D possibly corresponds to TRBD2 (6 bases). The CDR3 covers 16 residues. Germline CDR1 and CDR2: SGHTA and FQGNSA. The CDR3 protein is CASSSGSRLVIDAQYF. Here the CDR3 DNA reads TGTGCCAGCAGCTCCGGGAGCCGTCTGGTGATAGATGCGCAGTATTTT.